This TCR beta chain was recorded in a study of blood T cells in healthy people across ages (dated by TCRdb to 2013 to 2016). In the study overall: In model experiments, roughly one uniquely barcoded TCR beta cDNA molecule per two T cells was captured by template switching. The study measured age-related changes in TCR beta repertoire diversity using deep sequencing normalized with unique cDNA molecular identifiers. The donors were divided into four age groups: young (average around 15 years), middle-aged (almost 40), aged (roughly 66) and long-lived (82). For two donors (one aged 18 to 30 and one aged 80 or older), the study analyzed two additional independent replicas of 1 million unique cDNA reads from the same blood draw. To avoid experimental bias, donors of different ages were distributed randomly across sequencing lanes. What the authors observed across the whole study: The CMV infection status of donors was not known, potentially confounding age-related changes in expanded clonotypes. As age increased, observed TCR beta diversity per million T cells dropped in a roughly linear way, and a significant reduction was already evident by age roughly 36. Compared with the aged group, the long-lived group had more naive CD4+ T cells, fewer expanded clones and increased TCR diversity, a pattern suggesting age selection. Estimates of total diversity based on one million sequenced T cells were considered lower bounds and underestimates. Since profiling was done on bulk unsorted PBMCs, naive and antigen-experienced compartments could not be conclusively compared. Observed TCR beta diversity correlated strongly with the percentage of naive T cells measured by flow cytometry.

CDR1 is given as SEHNR and CDR2 as FQNEAQ, both from the germline V gene (reference sequence). From V the trimming removes 2 bases and from J it removes 4 bases, while the gene matches leave 5 bases of the junction unaccounted for. From cysteine to phenylalanine, the CDR3 is 16 amino acids long. Kept here is only the CDR3 DNA, which spans 48 bases and is read in frame from base 1. Concerning this clonotype itself: Which antigen it targets is not known. No much larger clonotype is one base removed from it; base qualities were not supplied.

Library preparation was by 5' RACE. Sequenced using an Illumina HiSeq 2500. A second PCR of about 6 to 12 cycles was run with a J-beta primer mix and a sample-barcoded 5' primer. A template-switch 5' adaptor carrying 12 random nucleotides introduced a unique molecular identifier onto each TCR beta cDNA molecule. At least 2.5 million CDR3-containing paired-end reads were obtained from each sample. First-strand cDNA synthesis was performed from all RNA using the Mint cDNA synthesis kit, with priming by a TRBC-specific oligonucleotide. All cDNA was treated with uracil-DNA glycosylase and then went through a first 18-cycle PCR with the universal primers M1SS and BC2_uni_R. On the authors' methods: Normalization of each sample was performed by random selection of 1 million high-quality reads, each carrying a distinct molecular identifier. Reads sharing molecular identifiers were discarded rather than binned into consensus sequences. MiTCR, run with a Q25 quality threshold and the strictest error-elimination algorithm, handled CDR3 identification, clonotype clustering and error correction. A nonparametric unseen species model with Euler transformation was used to estimate lower-bound total TCR beta diversity. TCRdb reworked the public reads: Q25 trimming with fastp, MiXCR clone assembly, productive beta chains retained. Identical CDR3 protein sequences are pooled into one entry, listed with their most common genes and DNA. The V and J calls follow TCRdb's processing rather than the paper's. The sample table shows about 1 million distinct CDR3 sequences, and 35% to 50% are seen once. The ten biggest clones cover approximately 20% of the sample.

Donors were a few dozen systemically healthy Caucasian individuals from Russia aged 6 to 90 years. Approximately 10 milliliters of peripheral blood were collected from each donor into EDTA-treated Vacutainer tubes. Ficoll-Paque density-gradient centrifugation was used to isolate PBMCs, with at least 6.5 million per sample. Total RNA was extracted from PBMCs with Trizol reagent, with at least 6 micrograms obtained per sample. Naive CD45RAhigh/CD27high T cell percentages were measured by flow cytometry on a PBMC aliquot from every donor. The sample consisted of blood. This clonotype was sampled from a woman aged 55 to 70 in good health. The rearrangement joined TRBV7-9 to TRBJ1-3, with TRBD1 identical over 10 junction bases. The DNA sequence follows: TGTGCCAGCAGCTTACACGGACAGGGGGAAGGAAACACCATATATTTT. Translated, this gives CASSLHGQGEGNTIYF.